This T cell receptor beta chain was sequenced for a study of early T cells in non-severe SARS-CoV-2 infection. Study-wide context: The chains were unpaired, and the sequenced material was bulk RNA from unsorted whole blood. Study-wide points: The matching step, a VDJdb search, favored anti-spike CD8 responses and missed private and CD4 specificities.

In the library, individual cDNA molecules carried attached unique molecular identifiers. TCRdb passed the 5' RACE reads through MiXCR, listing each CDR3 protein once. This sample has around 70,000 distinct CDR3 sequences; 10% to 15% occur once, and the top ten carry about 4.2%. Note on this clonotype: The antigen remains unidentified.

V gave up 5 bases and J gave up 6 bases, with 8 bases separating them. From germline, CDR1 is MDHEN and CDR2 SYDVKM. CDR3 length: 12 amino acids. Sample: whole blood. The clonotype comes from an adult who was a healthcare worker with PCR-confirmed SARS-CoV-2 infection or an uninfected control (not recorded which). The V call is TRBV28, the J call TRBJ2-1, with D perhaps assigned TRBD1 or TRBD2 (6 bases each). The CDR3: CASSGGPNEQFF. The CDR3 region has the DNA TGTGCCAGCAGTGGGGGGCCCAATGAGCAGTTCTTC.